The clone carrying this T cell receptor beta chain has a handful of counts. Its antigen is not identified. This record comes from a study of T cells in Graves' hyperthyroidism and ophthalmopathy. Study-level results: Most thyroid clonotypes expanded above 0.001 were also detected in blood.

RNA transcripts were the template for amplifying TCR beta CDR3 regions. First-round RT-PCR with HTBI primers amplified the TCR CDR3 region. TCRdb re-called the multiplex PCR reads with MiXCR, one entry per CDR3 protein. Seen here are fewer than 250,000 distinct CDR3 sequences, 15% to 20% observed once, and the top ten hold roughly 53%. The V gene end was trimmed by 0 bases and the J gene end by 8 bases; junction bases not matched to a gene: 10. In germline, CDR1 is SGDLS, CDR2 YYNGEE. CDR3 length: 16 residues. The sequence derives from a man in his fifties or sixties with Graves' hyperthyroidism. The chain carries TRBV9 and TRBJ2-2; TRBD2 matches at 7 bases. The sequencing sample was made of blood. The CDR3 sequence is CASSVATSVRTGELFF. The CDR3 coding sequence is TGTGCCAGCAGCGTAGCTACTAGCGTTCGAACTGGGGAGCTGTTTTTT.